The 2 T cell receptor beta chains below were found in one sample sequenced in a study of blood T cell repertoires in COVID-19. Sequenced by immunoSEQ multiplex PCR; TCRdb stores in-frame clones only, minus some. The sample has approximately 380,000 clones, 90% to 95% seen once. The sequenced sample consisted of PBMCs or T cells enriched from blood (not recorded which). The receptors were gathered from a woman between 40 and 50 years old who had been exposed to COVID-19.

The rearrangement uses TRBV7-2 and TRBJ2-7, with 8 bases matching TRBD1. Germline CDR1 is SGHTA and CDR2 is FQGNSA. V lost 9 bases to trimming and J lost 3 bases; unmatched junction nucleotides: 13. The CDR3 totals 15 residues. CDR3 amino acids: CASRFSGTGYYEQYF. The CDR3 DNA reads TGTGCCAGTCGTTTCTCCGGGACAGGCTACTACGAGCAGTACTTC.

The chain has TRBV6-4 and TRBJ1-1; weak D call: TRBD1 (6 bases). Looked up from germline, CDR1 is MRHNA and CDR2 is SNTAGT. The CDR3 spans 14 residues. V was cut by 2 bases and J by 4 bases, with 11 bases left in between. The CDR3 here is CASSDRTGSTEAFF. As DNA, the CDR3 is TGTGCCAGCAGTGACCGAACAGGGAGCACTGAAGCTTTCTTT.